This T cell receptor (beta chain) was sequenced for a study of CD8+ T cells in alopecia areata. About the study: Those patients who were treated received oral tofacitinib, which was given at 5 to 10 mg twice daily for moderate-to-severe alopecia areata. General study points: Significant decreases in scalp clonality and expanded CD8+ clones followed tofacitinib treatment.

Extraction and reverse transcription of RNA yielded cDNA as the sequencing template. TCRdb's table, derived via immunoSEQ multiplex PCR, lists solely in-frame clones and lacks some. Here the sample spans about 260,000 clones, 50% to 75% being singletons. Trimming removed 4 bases at V and 2 bases at J, with 6 bases between. The length of the CDR3 is 11 residues. Germline lookup yields CDR1 SQVTM and CDR2 ANQGSEA. Regarding treatment: oral pan-JAK inhibitor, 5-10 mg twice daily. Cell sorting was applied to PBMCs, and CD4+ and CD8+ T cells were collected. Note on this clone: Antigen specificity is unknown.

The TCR sequence derives from a human donor with alopecia areata. The chain is built from TRBV29-1 and TRBJ2-7; D gene unclear. Here the sequenced sample was CD4+ T cells sorted from blood, taken at approximately week 51, from a patient treated with tofacitinib. The CDR3 here is CSVVQTYEQYF. Written as DNA, the CDR3 is TGCAGCGTTGTACAGACCTACGAGCAGTACTTC.